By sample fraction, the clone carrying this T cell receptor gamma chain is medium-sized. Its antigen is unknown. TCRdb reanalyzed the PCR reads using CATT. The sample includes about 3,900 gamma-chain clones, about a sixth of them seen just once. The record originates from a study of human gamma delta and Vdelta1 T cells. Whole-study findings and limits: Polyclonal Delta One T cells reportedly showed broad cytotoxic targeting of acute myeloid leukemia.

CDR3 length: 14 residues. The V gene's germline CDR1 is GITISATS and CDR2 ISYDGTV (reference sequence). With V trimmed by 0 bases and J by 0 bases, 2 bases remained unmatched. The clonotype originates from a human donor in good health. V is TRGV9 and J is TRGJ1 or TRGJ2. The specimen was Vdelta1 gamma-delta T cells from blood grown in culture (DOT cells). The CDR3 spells CALWEVPNYYKKLF. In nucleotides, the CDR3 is TGTGCCTTGTGGGAGGTGCCGAATTATTATAAGAAACTCTTT.